Listed below are T cell receptor beta chains from one sample, sequenced in a study of T cells in Graves' hyperthyroidism and ophthalmopathy. TCRdb ran MiXCR on the multiplex PCR reads and lists one entry per CDR3 protein. The sample has 550,000 to 800,000 distinct CDR3 sequences, roughly 15% seen once. The specimen sequenced was blood. These receptors were taken from a young man with Graves' hyperthyroidism. Both conserved end residues are part of each CDR3. D genes are given only for firm matches. The size entry is marked missing in some rows and otherwise reads once, few, many or a size class.

j_call v_call d_call clone_size cdr3_nt cdr3_aa
TRBJ2-7 TRBV28 . many TGTGCCAGCAGTTTCTTCAGCGGAGCCATTTACGAGCAGTACTTC CASSFFSGAIYEQYF
TRBJ2-7 TRBV11-2 TRBD1 few TGTGCCAGCAGCTTAGCCCCGGGACAGGTCTCCTACGAGCAGTACTTC CASSLAPGQVSYEQYF
TRBJ2-1 TRBV11-3 . many TGTGCCAGCAGCCCAACTAGGAGGGGTGAGCAGTTCTTC CASSPTRRGEQFF
TRBJ2-7 TRBV6-2/TRBV6-3 . many TGTGCCAGCTCGGGACTTTCTCTCTACGAGCAGTACTTC CASSGLSLYEQYF
TRBJ1-3 TRBV7-8 . . TGTGCCAGCAGCTCAACATGGGGCGGCAACACCATATATTTT CASSSTWGGNTIYF
TRBJ1-5 TRBV15 . few TGTGCCACCAGCAGCGGTTCTGGTAATCAGCCCCAGCATTTT CATSSGSGNQPQHF
TRBJ2-1 TRBV9 . few TGTGCCAGCAACCAACCCCCCAATGAGCAGTTCTTC CASNQPPNEQFF
TRBJ1-2 TRBV18 TRBD1 many TGTGCCAGCTCACTCCAACGACAGGGGGTGAGCTATGGCTACACCTTC CASSLQRQGVSYGYTF
TRBJ1-2 TRBV20-1 TRBD1 few TGCAGTGCTCCGGGGACAGGGGGCAGCCACTATGGCTACACCTTC CSAPGTGGSHYGYTF
TRBJ2-5 TRBV20-1 . . TGCAGTGCTAGACCGCCGGGCCGTCACGAGACCCAGTACTTC CSARPPGRHETQYF
TRBJ1-1 TRBV7-9 . many TGTGCCAGCAGCTTTGGGCCTCGCACTGAAGCTTTCTTT CASSFGPRTEAFF
TRBJ1-1 TRBV7-9 TRBD1 . TGTGCCAGCAGCCAATCAGGGGGCGGGGGGACTGAAGCTTTCTTT CASSQSGGGGTEAFF
TRBJ2-2 TRBV30 . few TGTGCCTGGAGTCCCATCCGGACGGGTTGGGCCGGGGAGCTGTTTTTT CAWSPIRTGWAGELFF
TRBJ1-5 TRBV2 TRBD1 many TGTGCCAGCAGTAACCGGGACAGGGGCCATCAGCCCCAGCATTTT CASSNRDRGHQPQHF
TRBJ2-2 TRBV7-9 . few TGTGCCAGCAGCGTAAACGGCTGGATGGGACACCGGAACACCGGGGAGCTGTTTTTT CASSVNGWMGHRNTGELFF
TRBJ2-7 TRBV5-1 . . TGCGCCAGCAGCTTGGCCGGAAAAACGGACAGCTCCTACGAGCAGTACTTC CASSLAGKTDSSYEQYF
TRBJ2-5 TRBV12-3/TRBV12-4 TRBD2 many TGTGCCAGCAGGATTAGCGGGGAATTCCAAGAGACCCAGTACTTC CASRISGEFQETQYF
TRBJ1-6 TRBV7-9 . . TGTGCCAGCAGTTTGATAGTTGAACCCCTCCACTTT CASSLIVEPLHF
TRBJ1-5 TRBV7-9 . . TGTGCCAGCAGGATTAGGCGTACTGTTAGCAATCAGCCCCAGCATTTT CASRIRRTVSNQPQHF
TRBJ2-7 TRBV12-3/TRBV12-4 . . TGTGCCAGCAGTCCCCGTCCCGGGACCCTCTACGAGCAGTACTTC CASSPRPGTLYEQYF
TRBJ1-5 TRBV10-3 . . TGTGCCGGGGGGGGAGGGGCGAATCAGCCCCAGCATTTT CAGGGGANQPQHF
TRBJ2-7 TRBV5-5 TRBD1 few TGTGCCAGCAGCTTGTCCGGAACAGGGGGTTTCGAGCAGTACTTC CASSLSGTGGFEQYF
TRBJ2-1 TRBV20-1 . many TGCAGTGCTAGAGCCCTAGGCAGGACGATTGACAATGAGCAGTTCTTC CSARALGRTIDNEQFF
TRBJ2-5 TRBV20-1 . few TGCAGTGCTAGAGAAACAGGGGGGGAAGAGACCCAGTACTTC CSARETGGEETQYF
TRBJ1-5 TRBV18 . . TGTGCCAGCTCACCAGGGGGACGGAGCAATCAGCCCCAGCATTTT CASSPGGRSNQPQHF
TRBJ2-1 TRBV14 . few TGTGCCAGCAGCAGGGTCCCATCCTCCTACAATGAGCAGTTCTTC CASSRVPSSYNEQFF
TRBJ2-2 TRBV19 . . TGTGCCAGTAGTATCGCGGTCTGGAACACCGGGGAGCTGTTTTTT CASSIAVWNTGELFF
TRBJ2-1 TRBV7-9 . few TGTGCCAGCAGCCCCACGACGGGGCTTGGAAATGAGCAGTTCTTC CASSPTTGLGNEQFF